Following are 28 T cell receptor beta chains from one sample sequenced in a study of immune cell composition in non-small cell lung cancer. Assay: immunoSEQ multiplex PCR; the TCRdb copy retains only in-frame clones and omits some. The profile shows just over 7,500 clones, roughly 78% of them singletons. Sequencing was performed on lung tumor tissue. Every receptor here comes from a human donor with non-small cell lung cancer.

This sequence joins TRBV5-5 and TRBJ2-3; tentatively, D is TRBD2 (6 bases). The CDR3 is 13 residues long. V dropped 1 base and J dropped 8 bases, with 11 bases sitting between them. Per germline, CDR1 SGHKS and CDR2 YYEKEE (reference sequence). Here the CDR3 reads CASSLSAEGTQYF. CDR3 nucleotide sequence: TGTGCCAGCAGCTTGTCTGCGGAGGGTACGCAGTATTTT.

This clone has just one count. The CDR3 nucleotides are TGTGCCAGCAGTTATATTAGCGGAAAAGAGACCCAGTACTTC. Translated, it gives CASSYISGKETQYF. The chain has TRBV6-6 and TRBJ2-5; TRBD2 is a possible D gene (6 bases). The CDR3 totals 14 residues. The V end was cut by 3 bases, the J end by 3 bases, with 11 bases between. Germline CDR1 is MNHNY and CDR2 is SVGAGI (reference sequence).

This clone occurred a few times. This chain joins TRBV6-4 and TRBJ1-6; D ambiguous. From germline, CDR1 is MRHNA and CDR2 SNTAGT. V lost 6 bases to trimming and J lost 7 bases, with 16 bases between them. CDR3 length: 15 residues. The CDR3 DNA reads as TGTGCCAGCAGCCCGGGCGGGCTTGGAAATTCACCCCTCCACTTT. As protein: CASSPGGLGNSPLHF.

The chain has TRBV5-1 and TRBJ1-1; D possibly corresponds to TRBD1 (5 bases). Per germline, CDR1 SGHRS and CDR2 YFSETQ. The CDR3 runs to 13 residues. The V end was cut by 5 bases, the J end by 2 bases, with 10 bases between. The CDR3 loop is CASSQDTNTEAFF. The DNA of the CDR3 is TGCGCCAGCAGTCAGGACACCAACACTGAAGCTTTCTTT.

This clone is categorized as large. The rearrangement links TRBV10-3 to TRBJ1-2; D is perhaps TRBD1 (5 bases). V was trimmed by 3 bases and J by 4 bases, leaving 9 bases between them. The CDR3 extends over 13 amino acids. The germline V gene has CDR1 ENHRY and CDR2 SYGVKD. CDR3 sequence (DNA): TGTGCCATCAGTGAAGGGACGTTCTATGGCTACACCTTC. Translating it yields CAISEGTFYGYTF.

This clone was found once. The chain uses TRBV6-5 and TRBJ2-7; D not resolved. V was clipped by 5 bases and J by 8 bases, with 16 bases between them. CDR3 size: 13 residues. Per the germline V gene, CDR1 is MNHEY and CDR2 is SVGAGI. CDR3 sequence: CASSEARVVKQYF. In nucleotides, the CDR3 is TGTGCCAGCAGTGAAGCACGAGTAGTCAAGCAGTACTTC.

This chain links TRBV5-3 with TRBJ2-7; 8 positions match TRBD1. TRBV5-3 is recorded as an ORF, its role being uncertain. This CDR3 spans 13 amino acids. V lost 8 bases, J lost 3 bases, and 7 bases stayed unmatched. This CDR3 reads CASSADRVYEQYF. The CDR3 coding sequence is TGTGCCAGCAGCGCGGACAGGGTCTACGAGCAGTACTTC.

This clone has a handful of counts. The rearrangement links TRBV28 to TRBJ1-1; 9 nucleotides agree with TRBD1. This CDR3 region has 17 residues. Germline loops: CDR1 MDHEN, CDR2 SYDVKM. V gave up 6 bases and J gave up 4 bases; unmatched junction bases: 15. CDR3 in DNA: TGTGCCAGCAGGCTTGGCGGGACAGGGATTTTGGGCACTGAAGCTTTCTTT. Translating it yields CASRLGGTGILGTEAFF.

Within the sample, this clone is medium-sized. The chain combines TRBV4-1 with TRBJ2-1, with 9 bases that match TRBD1. The CDR3 has 14 amino acids. Germline lookup yields CDR1 MGHRA and CDR2 YSYEKL. J gave up 5 bases and V 5 bases, and 4 bases lay outside the gene matches. CDR3 residues: CASSSQGANNEQFF. The CDR3 bases are TGCGCCAGCAGCTCACAGGGGGCAAACAATGAGCAGTTCTTC.

The gene calls are TRBV6-5 and TRBJ2-7; D is possibly TRBD1 or TRBD2 (5 bases each). The CDR3 is 14 amino acids. The ends were cut back, 6 bases at V and 6 bases at J, with 18 bases in the middle. Germline-derived CDR1 and CDR2 are MNHEY and SVGAGI. CDR3 DNA sequence: TGTGCCAGCAGCCCCTCGGGGCCCTGGGGCGAGCAGTACTTC. The encoded protein is CASSPSGPWGEQYF.

The CDR3 region is CASSLSRWETQYF. CDR3 nucleotide sequence: TGTGCCAGCAGTTTATCCCGCTGGGAGACCCAGTACTTC. The rearrangement links TRBV27 to TRBJ2-5; no firm D call. Germline CDR1 reads MNHEY; CDR2 reads SMNVEV (reference sequence). CDR3 length: 13 residues. Trimming took off 0 bases at V and 5 bases at J, with 7 bases between the two ends.

The rearrangement uses TRBV6-5 and TRBJ1-5; tentative D call: TRBD1 (6 bases). The CDR3 covers 15 residues. CDR1 is MNHEY, CDR2 SVGAGI, per germline. Trimming removed 6 bases at V and 1 base at J, with 13 bases between. CDR3 region: CASRAQGPSNQPQHF. CDR3 bases: TGTGCCAGCAGAGCACAGGGTCCGAGCAATCAGCCCCAGCATTTT.

V and J are TRBV6-6 and TRBJ2-7, with 11 nucleotides matching TRBD2. With 2 bases clipped from V and 3 bases from J, the junction kept 3 bases outside the gene matches. CDR1 is MNHNY and CDR2 is SVGAGI in the germline V gene (reference sequence). This CDR3 has 15 amino acids. CDR3 DNA: TGTGCCAGCAGTTACCGAACTAGCGGGAGCTACGAGCAGTACTTC. This encodes CASSYRTSGSYEQYF.

V and J are TRBV7-3 and TRBJ2-7; 8 bases are a match to TRBD2. The ends lost 2 bases at V and 0 bases at J; junction bases unmatched: 3. The CDR3 has 15 amino acids. Germline values: CDR1 SGHTA, CDR2 FQGTGA. CDR3 protein: CASSLLSGGSYEQYF. The CDR3 region has the DNA TGTGCCAGCAGCTTACTGAGCGGGGGCTCCTACGAGCAGTACTTC.

The rearrangement links TRBV9 to TRBJ1-2; weak D call: TRBD1 (6 bases). Deletions cut 4 bases from V and 7 bases from J, with 14 bases between. The germline gives CDR1 SGDLS, CDR2 YYNGEE. The length of the CDR3 is 13 residues. The CDR3 DNA reads TGTGCCAGCAGCCTGGGACATCAAATTGGCTACACCTTC. The encoded protein is CASSLGHQIGYTF.

The chain has TRBV19 and TRBJ2-4; 10 nucleotides line up with TRBD1. The CDR3 runs 16 residues. Germline CDR1 and CDR2: LNHDA and SQIVND (reference sequence). Germline trimming cut 6 bases from V and 8 bases from J; bases unmatched to any gene: 13. The CDR3: CASSSHTGQGRYIQYF. Here the CDR3 DNA reads TGTGCCAGTAGCTCCCATACGGGACAGGGGAGGTACATTCAGTACTTC.

The rearrangement joins TRBV19 to TRBJ1-1; D call uncertain. The germline gives CDR1 LNHDA, CDR2 SQIVND (reference sequence). The V and J ends lost 3 bases and 2 bases respectively, with 10 bases between them. The CDR3 contains 14 residues. CDR3 protein: CASSIAAANTEAFF. The CDR3 nucleotides are TGTGCCAGTAGTATTGCGGCAGCAAACACTGAAGCTTTCTTT.

The V and J genes are TRBV5-1 and TRBJ1-2; TRBD1 agrees at 7 bases. This CDR3 spans 13 amino acids. V dropped 4 bases and J dropped 4; count of bases not matched to a gene: 4. Per the germline V gene, CDR1 is SGHRS and CDR2 is YFSETQ. The CDR3 loop reads CASSGGQTYGYTF. In nucleotides, the CDR3 is TGCGCCAGCAGCGGGGGACAGACCTATGGCTACACCTTC.

This sequence joins TRBV5-1 and TRBJ2-1; D gene ambiguous. Germline loops: CDR1 SGHRS, CDR2 YFSETQ. The CDR3 runs to 16 residues. V gave up 3 bases and J gave up 8 bases, with 21 bases separating them. The CDR3 region is CASSSPPHLEIDEQFF. The CDR3, as DNA: TGCGCCAGCAGCTCTCCGCCCCACCTGGAGATAGATGAGCAGTTCTTC. The complete variable domain, with remaining parts taken from reference TRBV5-1 and TRBJ2-1, reads KAGVTQTPRYLIKTRGQQVTLSCSPISGHRSVSWYQQTPGQGLQFLFEYFSETQRNKGNFPGRFSGRQFSNSRSEMNVSTLELGDSALYLCASSSPPHLEIDEQFFGPGTRLTVL.

The chain couples TRBV11-3 to TRBJ1-3; D uncertain. Trimming removed 2 bases from V and 8 bases from J, with 10 bases in between. The CDR3 is 13 amino acids. CDR1 SGHNT and CDR2 YENEEA come from the germline V gene. The CDR3: CASSLLPGDTIYF. CDR3 sequence (DNA): TGTGCCAGCAGCTTATTACCCGGCGACACCATATATTTT.

The rearrangement joins TRBV9 to TRBJ2-3; no clear D. The germline V gene encodes CDR1 SGDLS and CDR2 YYNGEE. The V end was cut by 4 bases, the J end by 6 bases, with 9 bases between. The CDR3 is 12 residues long. The CDR3 protein is CASSLMQDTQYF. The CDR3 nucleotides read TGTGCCAGCAGCCTTATGCAGGATACGCAGTATTTT.

The V gene is TRBV21-1, the J gene TRBJ2-1; the table names TRBD1, a call not compared with the DNA. TRBV21-1 is a listed pseudogene. The CDR3 totals 17 residues. The CDR3 loop reads CASSVEAGGFSYNEQFF. The CDR3 coding sequence is TGTGCCAGCAGCGTAGAGGCAGGGGGCTTTTCTTACAATGAGCAGTTCTTC.

This chain connects TRBV2 to TRBJ1-5; a possible D gene is TRBD1 (6 bases). Germline lookup yields CDR1 SNHLY and CDR2 FYNNEI. Deletions cut 5 bases from V and 5 bases from J, with 16 bases between. The CDR3 covers 15 residues. CDR3 DNA: TGTGCCAGCAGTCGGGACAAAAGCCCAGATCAGCCCCAGCATTTT. This sequence encodes CASSRDKSPDQPQHF.

The chain combines TRBV27 with TRBJ2-7; perhaps D is TRBD1 or TRBD2 (5 bases each). There are 16 residues in the CDR3. Germline V lookup: CDR1 MNHEY, CDR2 SMNVEV (reference sequence). Trimming removed 2 bases at V and 2 bases at J, with 16 bases between. The CDR3 sequence is CASSLDYWGRTYEQYF. In DNA, the CDR3 is TGTGCCAGCAGTTTAGACTATTGGGGACGGACCTACGAGCAGTACTTC.

This clone was seen only a few times. This chain joins TRBV28 and TRBJ2-7; D remains ambiguous. The V end was cut by 3 bases, the J end by 4 bases, with 7 bases between. The CDR3 contains 12 residues. The germline gives CDR1 MDHEN, CDR2 SYDVKM. The CDR3 sequence: CASSLTAYEQYF. The CDR3 coding sequence is TGTGCCAGCAGTTTGACGGCTTACGAGCAGTACTTC.

This clone has just a few counts. The V and J genes are TRBV27 and TRBJ1-5; 10 nucleotides align to TRBD1. Germline assignment: CDR1 MNHEY and CDR2 SMNVEV (reference sequence). V shed 6 bases and J 0 bases; nucleotides not matched to a gene: 17. This CDR3 spans 20 amino acids. CDR3 coding DNA: TGTGCCAGCAGCCGGCGTCCCGGGACAGGGGCGGGGTATAGCAATCAGCCCCAGCATTTT. This encodes CASSRRPGTGAGYSNQPQHF.

Only a few counts were recorded for this clone. The chain joins TRBV30 to TRBJ2-7; D is unresolved. CDR3 length: 12 residues. Germline CDR1 reads GTSNPN; CDR2 reads SVGIG (reference sequence). V lost 5 bases and J lost 4, with 12 bases in between. The CDR3 is CAWGRGPYEQYF. The CDR3, as DNA: TGTGCCTGGGGACGAGGACCATACGAGCAGTACTTC.

In this sample, this clone turned up once. The genes are TRBV7-3 and TRBJ1-1; 8 nucleotides align to TRBD1. V was clipped by 2 bases and J by 4 bases; unmatched bases: 9. The CDR3 covers 16 residues. Germline CDR1 is SGHTA and CDR2 is FQGTGA. In DNA form, the CDR3 reads TGTGCCAGCAGCTTAGAGGCCCAGGGGGCAGGCACTGAAGCTTTCTTT. Its translation is CASSLEAQGAGTEAFF.